This T cell receptor beta chain is drawn from a study of blood T cell repertoires in COVID-19. Across the study: Sites in the United States, Italy and Spain provided acute and convalescent COVID-19 samples. Sources were T cells, B-cell-depleted T cells, or PBMCs; the material itself was cDNA or gDNA.

Germline V CDR1 and CDR2: MGHRA, YSYEKL. Unmatched junction bases numbered 6, after V lost 4 bases and J lost 6 bases. The CDR3 is 14 residues long. The authors' processing: Cell counts per sample came from amplifying reference gene primers. Libraries were prepared by immunoSEQ multiplex PCR; TCRdb keeps only in-frame clonotypes and omits some of them. V and J calls and clone size are copied from that table; D and trimming were computed from the DNA. Seen here are roughly 250,000 clones, 88% observed once, and the top ten hold 0.75% to 1%. The sequencing input was peripheral blood. This chain links TRBV4-1 with TRBJ2-1, with TRBD2 matching 7 bases. The origin of this receptor is a woman between 35 and 50 years old who had recovered from COVID-19. The CDR3 DNA follows: TGCGCCAGCAGCCCATTTCCGGGGGGCAATGAGCAGTTCTTC. It translates to CASSPFPGGNEQFF.